This T cell receptor beta chain was captured by sequencing in a study of cytomegalovirus exposure and HLA in healthy donors. Study summary: Most genotyped donors, approximately 77% of about 430, had Caucasian-associated genetic ancestry. General study results and limits: The study labeled about 160 TCR beta chains cytomegalovirus-associated. In most subjects, TCR beta sequences reportedly gave accurate predictions of HLA-A and HLA-B alleles.

The PCR ran on 60 Vbeta and 13 Jbeta primers. Method: immunoSEQ multiplex PCR; TCRdb's copy keeps in-frame clones and lacks some. The sample contains some 150,000 clones, about 59% of which appear only once. Looked up from germline, CDR1 is MNHNY and CDR2 is SVGAGI (reference sequence). After removal of 10 bases from V and 4 bases from J, the junction contained 11 bases not matched to a gene. This CDR3 has 15 amino acids. With regard to this clone: Its specificity is unknown.

Sequenced sample: PBMCs. The receptor was isolated from a man aged 40-49 years in good health and CMV-seronegative. V is TRBV6-6 and J is TRBJ2-5, with 11 positions matching TRBD1. CDR3 residues: CAIESGTGGTETQYF. CDR3 nucleotide sequence: TGTGCCATTGAATCCGGGACAGGGGGGACAGAGACCCAGTACTTC.